There are many counts of the clone carrying this TCR beta chain. The antigen is not known. Germline CDR1 is DFQATT and CDR2 is SNEGSKA (reference sequence). Trimming shortened V by 2 bases and J by 0 bases, and 8 bases separated the two germline ends. The CDR3 covers 14 residues. The sample is drawn from a study of neurological immune-mediated disorders. Study outcomes and limitations: Among 34 multiple sclerosis patients, phylogenetic grouping put the repertoires of 18 into a single related-CDR3 cluster, a possible signature.

Synthesis of cDNA was performed by 5'RACE using 10-nucleotide random UMIs. TCRdb independently ran MiXCR on the 5' RACE reads; one entry per CDR3 protein. Of approximately 89,000 distinct CDR3 sequences in the sample, roughly 4.3% were seen once. Time point meaning: longitudinal time-point 3. V is TRBV20-1 and J is TRBJ1-3; no reliable D call. Sequenced: PBMCs. This TCR came from a woman aged 60-75 years with multiple sclerosis. CDR3 coding DNA: TGCAGTGCTAGATCCGGTCACTCTGGAAACACCATATATTTT. As protein: CSARSGHSGNTIYF.